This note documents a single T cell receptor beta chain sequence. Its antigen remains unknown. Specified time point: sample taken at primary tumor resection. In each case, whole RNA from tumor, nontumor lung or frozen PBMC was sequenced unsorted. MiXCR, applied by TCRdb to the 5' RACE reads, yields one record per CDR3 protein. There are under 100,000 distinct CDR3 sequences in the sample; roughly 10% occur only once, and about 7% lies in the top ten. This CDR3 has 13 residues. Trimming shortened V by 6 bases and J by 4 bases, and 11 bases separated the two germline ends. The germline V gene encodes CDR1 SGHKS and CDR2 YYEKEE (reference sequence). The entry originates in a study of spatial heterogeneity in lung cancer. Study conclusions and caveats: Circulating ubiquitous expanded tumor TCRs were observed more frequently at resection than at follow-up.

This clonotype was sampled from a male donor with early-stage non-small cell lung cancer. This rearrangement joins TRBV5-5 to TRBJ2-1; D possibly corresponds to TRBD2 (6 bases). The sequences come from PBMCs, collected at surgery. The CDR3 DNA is TGTGCCAGCATGGAGGGGAGGTACAATGAGCAGTTCTTC. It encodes CASMEGRYNEQFF. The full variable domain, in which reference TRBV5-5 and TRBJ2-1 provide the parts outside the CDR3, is DAGVTQSPTHLIKTRGQQVTLRCSPISGHKSVSWYQQVLGQGPQFIFQYYEKEERGRGNFPDRFSARQFPNYSSELNVNALLLGDSALYLCASMEGRYNEQFFGPGTRLTVL.